This T cell receptor (beta chain) derives from a study of STAT5B mutations in CD4+ large granular lymphocyte leukemia. Looking at the study overall: Among healthy donors, a particular HLA allele went with more CDR3 'QG' motifs. Study findings and constraints: Top patient clones used TRBV06 genes more often: 8/27 versus 2/35 in controls. Patient CD4-sorted repertoires looked more clonal than healthy CD4+ repertoires, even without putative leukemic clones.

Note on this clone: What it binds is unknown.

The CDR3 contains 16 residues. Study processing details: A productive frequency of 2.59 x 10-5 was the lowest detectable. Only in-frame clones appear in the TCRdb table, and some are missing; sequencing was by immunoSEQ multiplex PCR. V, J and clone size are taken as reported in that table, and D and trimming were inferred from the DNA itself. The data hold some 38,000 clones, with roughly 85% observed a single time. The origin of this receptor is a human donor in good health. The sample consisted of CD4+ T cells from blood buffy coats. This rearrangement joins TRBV21-1 to TRBJ1-3. TRBV21-1 is an annotated pseudogene. CDR3 loop: CASSKVRVLSGNTIYF. CDR3 DNA sequence: TGTGCCAGCAGCAAAGTAAGGGTGCTCTCTGGAAACACCATATATTTT.